A single T cell receptor (beta chain) is shown here with its context. In germline, CDR1 is LNHDA, CDR2 SQIVND (reference sequence). The length of the CDR3 is 14 residues. Trimming removed 7 bases at V and 5 bases at J, with 17 bases between. This sample is part of a study of blood T cell repertoires in COVID-19. Looking at the study overall: Samples taken during acute and convalescent COVID-19 were collected in the United States, Italy and Spain. The cDNA or gDNA used as material had been derived from T cells, B-cell-depleted T cells, or PBMCs.

As processed by the authors: Amplification from reference gene primers served as the basis for estimated nucleated cell counts. Clones were sequenced by immunoSEQ multiplex PCR, and TCRdb holds only the in-frame ones, with some missing. From that table come the V and J calls and clone size; the DNA was used to work out D and trimming. This table has under 150,000 clones, approximately 83% appearing once. What was sequenced was peripheral blood. The genes are TRBV19 and TRBJ1-2; D unclear. This TCR derives from a woman between 45 and 60 years old who had recovered from COVID-19. This CDR3 reads CASKPLERFYGYTF. CDR3 DNA: TGTGCCAGTAAACCCTTGGAGAGGTTTTATGGCTACACCTTC.